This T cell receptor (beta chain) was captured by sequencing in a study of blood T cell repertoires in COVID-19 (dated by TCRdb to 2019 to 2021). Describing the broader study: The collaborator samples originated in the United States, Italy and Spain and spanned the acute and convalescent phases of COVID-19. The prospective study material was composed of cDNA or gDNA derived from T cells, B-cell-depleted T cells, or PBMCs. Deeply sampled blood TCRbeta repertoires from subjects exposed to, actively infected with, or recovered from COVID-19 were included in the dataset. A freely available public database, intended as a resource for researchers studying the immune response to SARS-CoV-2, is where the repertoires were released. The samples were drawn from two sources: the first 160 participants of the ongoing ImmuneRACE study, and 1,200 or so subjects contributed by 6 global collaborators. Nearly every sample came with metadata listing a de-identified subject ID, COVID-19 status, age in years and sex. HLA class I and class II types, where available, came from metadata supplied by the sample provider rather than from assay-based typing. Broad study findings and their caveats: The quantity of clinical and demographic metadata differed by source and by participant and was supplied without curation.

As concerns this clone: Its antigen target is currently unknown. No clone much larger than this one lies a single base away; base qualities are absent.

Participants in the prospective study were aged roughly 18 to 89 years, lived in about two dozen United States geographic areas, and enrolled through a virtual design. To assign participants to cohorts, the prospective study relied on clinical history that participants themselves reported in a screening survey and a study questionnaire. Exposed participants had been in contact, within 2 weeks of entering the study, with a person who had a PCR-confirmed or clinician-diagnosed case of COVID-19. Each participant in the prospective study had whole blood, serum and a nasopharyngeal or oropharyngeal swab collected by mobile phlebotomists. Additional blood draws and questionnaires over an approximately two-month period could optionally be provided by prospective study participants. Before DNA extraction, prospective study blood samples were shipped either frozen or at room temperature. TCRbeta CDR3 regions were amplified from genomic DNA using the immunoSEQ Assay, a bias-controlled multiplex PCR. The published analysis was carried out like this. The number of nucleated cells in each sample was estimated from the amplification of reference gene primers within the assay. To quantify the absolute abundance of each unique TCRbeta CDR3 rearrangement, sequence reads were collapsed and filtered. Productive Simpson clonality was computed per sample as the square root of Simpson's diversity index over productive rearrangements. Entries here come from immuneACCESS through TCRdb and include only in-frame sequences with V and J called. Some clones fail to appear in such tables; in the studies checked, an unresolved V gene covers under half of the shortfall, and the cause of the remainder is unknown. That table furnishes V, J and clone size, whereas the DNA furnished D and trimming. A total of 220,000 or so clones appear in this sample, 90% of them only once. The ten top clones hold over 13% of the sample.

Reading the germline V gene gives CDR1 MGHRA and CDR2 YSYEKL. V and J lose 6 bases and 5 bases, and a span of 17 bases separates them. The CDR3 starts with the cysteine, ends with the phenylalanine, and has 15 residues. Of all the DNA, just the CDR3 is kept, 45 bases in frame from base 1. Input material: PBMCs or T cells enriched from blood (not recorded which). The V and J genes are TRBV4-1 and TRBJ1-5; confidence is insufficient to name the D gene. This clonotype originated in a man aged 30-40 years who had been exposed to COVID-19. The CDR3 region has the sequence CASRQYDIADQPQHF. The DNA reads TGCGCCAGCAGGCAATACGACATCGCAGATCAGCCCCAGCATTTT.